This T cell receptor (beta chain) is from a study of beta chain features in type 1 diabetes. Study context: Examined across all samples were around 110 million sorted cells.

All of the isolated RNA was reverse transcribed, so expressed TCRB transcripts were sequenced. Profiling relied on immunoSEQ multiplex PCR, and the TCRdb table lists in-frame clones only, not all of them. The sample includes about 930,000 clones, about a sixth of them seen just once. Study conclusions and caveats: TCRB CDR3 length was moderately but significantly reduced in all four CD4+ subsets of Type 1 diabetes patients.

For this clone: As yet, its antigen is unknown.

This TCR came from a woman younger than 30 in good health. Sequenced material: naive CD4+ T cells from blood.

CDR3 residues: CASSPPGTMNTEAFF. The CDR3 DNA sequence: TGTGCCAGCTCACCACCAGGGACTATGAACACTGAAGCTTTCTTT. The chain joins TRBV18 to TRBJ1-1; TRBD1 is a possible D gene (5 bases). CDR1 is KGHSH and CDR2 is LQKENI in the germline V gene. This CDR3 is 15 amino acids long. V was pared by 0 bases and J by 0 bases, with 8 bases between.